This is a list of T cell receptor beta chains from one sample in a study. TCRdb passed the 5' RACE reads through MiXCR, listing each CDR3 protein once. The table lists nearly 55,000 distinct CDR3 sequences, 17% of them singletons. Source material: naive CD4+ T cells sorted from blood. These TCRs come from a female donor with breast cancer. CDR3s leave out the opening cysteine and the closing phenylalanine or tryptophan. Fields, in order: J gene, V gene, CDR3 protein.

TRBJ1-2 | TRBV6-1 | ASSERGGNYGYT
TRBJ1-4 | TRBV4-2 | ASSQEAGTEKLF
TRBJ1-6 | TRBV18 | ASSSGTGNNSPLH
TRBJ1-1 | TRBV5-1 | ASSSTRTGEAF
TRBJ1-6 | TRBV28 | ASTGWEGYNSPLH
TRBJ2-3 | TRBV2 | ASGLAYSTDTQY
TRBJ2-3 | TRBV27 | ASSPLGGGRGTDTQY
TRBJ1-6 | TRBV6-5 | ASSYSRMGQSSYNSPLH
TRBJ1-5 | TRBV7-8 | ASSLGRTGDQPQH
TRBJ2-7 | TRBV18 | ASSPPSGQGRN
TRBJ2-3 | TRBV28 | ASSPQLGDTQY
TRBJ2-5 | TRBV5-1 | ASSAVYPTQETQY
TRBJ1-5 | TRBV5-4 | ASSAEALQPQH
TRBJ2-4 | TRBV12-3/TRBV12-4 | ASRGRAKNIQY
TRBJ2-1 | TRBV5-1 | ASSLGTSGNNKQF
TRBJ1-5 | TRBV4-2 | ASSQVGGTDLNSNQPQH
TRBJ2-2 | TRBV29-1 | SVERTATGELF
TRBJ1-5 | TRBV2 | ASNKGDQPQH
TRBJ1-2 | TRBV20-1 | SARVLSYGYT
TRBJ1-1 | TRBV7-2 | ASIDYRGPEAF
TRBJ1-5 | TRBV29-1 | SALWGEQPQH
TRBJ1-1 | TRBV19 | ASSMRLMNTEDEAF
TRBJ1-1 | TRBV9 | ASSVEGTPSRNTEAF
TRBJ1-2 | TRBV29-1 | SVDRGSYT
TRBJ2-5 | TRBV25-1 | ASSSRYQETQY
TRBJ1-5 | TRBV7-2 | ASSLVAGSNQPQH
TRBJ2-5 | TRBV20-1 | SATAVQETQY
TRBJ2-7 | TRBV29-1 | SVESLAGDEQY
TRBJ1-4 | TRBV3-1 | ASSQGGGDEKLF
TRBJ2-1 | TRBV9 | ASSVGRGRVDEQF
TRBJ1-1 | TRBV12-3/TRBV12-4 | ASRVNTEAL
TRBJ2-5 | TRBV29-1 | SVEESTEETQY
TRBJ2-3 | TRBV5-1 | ASSPDRLTDTQY
TRBJ1-2 | TRBV15 | ATSSEFYGYT
TRBJ1-2 | TRBV6-2/TRBV6-3 | ASSSLSRQGDYGYT
TRBJ2-7 | TRBV12-3/TRBV12-4 | ASSLFGQNYEQY
TRBJ1-1 | TRBV5-1 | ASSLGPGGRTEAF
TRBJ2-3 | TRBV5-1 | ASSLGRGDDTQY
TRBJ2-7 | TRBV7-2 | ASSPDRGPTYEQY
TRBJ2-2 | TRBV6-5 | ASRGGRGTGELF
TRBJ2-4 | TRBV10-3 | AISEAELRGGAAKNIQN
TRBJ2-5 | TRBV11-2 | ATGRGGETQY
TRBJ2-7 | TRBV11-3 | ASKGRSSYEQY
TRBJ2-5 | TRBV7-2 | ASSLYSSSQTQY
TRBJ2-7 | TRBV5-1 | ASRFGLAGSYEQY
TRBJ2-5 | TRBV5-1 | ASSLEGWGETQY
TRBJ2-1 | TRBV6-2/TRBV6-3 | ASSYGSGTVYYNEQF
TRBJ2-2 | TRBV24-1 | ATSVSSGRNTGELF
TRBJ1-4 | TRBV7-9 | ASSLAPVAATKEKLF
TRBJ2-1 | TRBV27 | ASRIAGVLHNEQF
TRBJ2-1 | TRBV5-1 | ASSLGTSGRAFYNEQF
TRBJ1-5 | TRBV28 | ASKAGQAQPQH
TRBJ1-1 | TRBV20-1 | SALTGRNTEAF
TRBJ2-2 | TRBV5-1 | ASSLYELAGELF
TRBJ1-2 | TRBV5-1 | ASSSSPDSGYT